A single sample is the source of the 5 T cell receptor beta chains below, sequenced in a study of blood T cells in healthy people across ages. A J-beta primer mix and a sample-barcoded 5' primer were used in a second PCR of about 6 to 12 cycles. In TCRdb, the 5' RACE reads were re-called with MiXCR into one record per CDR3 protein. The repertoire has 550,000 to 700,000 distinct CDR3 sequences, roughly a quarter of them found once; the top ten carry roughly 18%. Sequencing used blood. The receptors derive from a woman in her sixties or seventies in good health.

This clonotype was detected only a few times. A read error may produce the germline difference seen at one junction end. This CDR3 is CASSDRAGPSSGANVLTF. In DNA form, the CDR3 reads TGTGCCAGTAGTGACCGGGCAGGGCCCAGCTCTGGGGCCAACGTCCTGACTTTC. The chain has TRBV2 and TRBJ2-6; possible D gene TRBD1, 5 bases. Germline CDR1 SNHLY, CDR2 FYNNEI. This CDR3 contains 18 residues.

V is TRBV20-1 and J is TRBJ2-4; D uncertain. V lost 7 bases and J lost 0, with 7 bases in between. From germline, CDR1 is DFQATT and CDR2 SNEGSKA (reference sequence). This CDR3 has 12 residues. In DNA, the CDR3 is TGCAGTGTAAGGCTAGCCAAAAACATTCAGTACTTC. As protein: CSVRLAKNIQYF.

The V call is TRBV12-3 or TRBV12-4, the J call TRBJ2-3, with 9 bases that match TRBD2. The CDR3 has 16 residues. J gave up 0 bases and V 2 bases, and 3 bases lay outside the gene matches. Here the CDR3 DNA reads TGTGCCAGCAGTTTATACAGCGGGGGGAGCACAGATACGCAGTATTTT. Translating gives CASSLYSGGSTDTQYF.

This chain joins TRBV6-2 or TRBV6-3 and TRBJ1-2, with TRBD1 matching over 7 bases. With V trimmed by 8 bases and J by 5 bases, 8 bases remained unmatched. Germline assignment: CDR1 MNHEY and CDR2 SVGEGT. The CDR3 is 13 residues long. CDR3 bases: TGTGCCAGCTCCGCGGACAGGAGTTATGGCTACACCTTC. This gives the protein CASSADRSYGYTF.

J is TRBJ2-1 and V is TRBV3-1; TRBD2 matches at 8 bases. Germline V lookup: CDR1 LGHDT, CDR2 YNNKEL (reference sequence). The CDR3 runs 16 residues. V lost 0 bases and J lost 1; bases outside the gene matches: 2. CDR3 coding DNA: TGTGCCAGCAGCCAAGACCCGGGGGGGTCCTACAATGAGCAGTTCTTC. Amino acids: CASSQDPGGSYNEQFF.